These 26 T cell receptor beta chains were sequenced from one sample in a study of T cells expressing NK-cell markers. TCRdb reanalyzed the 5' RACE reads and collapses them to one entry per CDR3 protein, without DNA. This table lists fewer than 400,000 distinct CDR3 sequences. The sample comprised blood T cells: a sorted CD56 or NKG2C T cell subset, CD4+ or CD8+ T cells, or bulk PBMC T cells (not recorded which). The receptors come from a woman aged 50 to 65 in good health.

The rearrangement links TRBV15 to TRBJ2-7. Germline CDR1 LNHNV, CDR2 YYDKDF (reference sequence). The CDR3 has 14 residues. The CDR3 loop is CATSLAGARYEQYF.

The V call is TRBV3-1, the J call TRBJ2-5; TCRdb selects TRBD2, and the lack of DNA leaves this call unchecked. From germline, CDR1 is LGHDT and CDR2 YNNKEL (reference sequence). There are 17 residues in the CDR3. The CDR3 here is CASSLGTSGRIGETQYF.

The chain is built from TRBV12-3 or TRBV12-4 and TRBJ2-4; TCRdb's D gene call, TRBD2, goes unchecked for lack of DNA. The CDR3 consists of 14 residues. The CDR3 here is CASSPRSGVVIQYF.

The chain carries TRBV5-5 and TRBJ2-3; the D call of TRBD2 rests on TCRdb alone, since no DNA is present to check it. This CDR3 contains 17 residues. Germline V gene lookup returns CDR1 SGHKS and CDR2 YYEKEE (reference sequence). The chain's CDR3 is CASSLSRTSSNTDTQYF.

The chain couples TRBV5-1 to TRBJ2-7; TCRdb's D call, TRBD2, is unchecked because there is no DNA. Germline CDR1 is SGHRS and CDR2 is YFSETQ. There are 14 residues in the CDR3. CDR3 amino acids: CASSSGTNVAEQYF.

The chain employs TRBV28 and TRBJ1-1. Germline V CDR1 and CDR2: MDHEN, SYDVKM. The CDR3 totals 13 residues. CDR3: CASSSGLEQLAFF. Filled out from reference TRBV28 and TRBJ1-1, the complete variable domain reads DVKVTQSSRYLVKRTGEKVFLECVQDMDHENMFWYRQDPGLGLRLIYFSYDVKMKEKGDIPEGYSVSREKKERFSLILESASTNQTSMYLCASSSGLEQLAFFGQGTRLTVV.

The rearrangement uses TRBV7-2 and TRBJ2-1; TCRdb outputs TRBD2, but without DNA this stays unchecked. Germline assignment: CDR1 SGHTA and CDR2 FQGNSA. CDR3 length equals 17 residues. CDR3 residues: CASSLGSGTSGYNEQFF.

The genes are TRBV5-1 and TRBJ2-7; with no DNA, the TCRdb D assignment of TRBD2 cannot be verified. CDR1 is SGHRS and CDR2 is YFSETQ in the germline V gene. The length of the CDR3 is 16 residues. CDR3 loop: CASSLAPGLASVEQYF. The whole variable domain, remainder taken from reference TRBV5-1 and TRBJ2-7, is KAGVTQTPRYLIKTRGQQVTLSCSPISGHRSVSWYQQTPGQGLQFLFEYFSETQRNKGNFPGRFSGRQFSNSRSEMNVSTLELGDSALYLCASSLAPGLASVEQYFGPGTRLTVT.

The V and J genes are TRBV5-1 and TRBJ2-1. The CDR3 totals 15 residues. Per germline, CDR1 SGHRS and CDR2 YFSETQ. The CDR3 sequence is CASSLSASYVNEQFF.

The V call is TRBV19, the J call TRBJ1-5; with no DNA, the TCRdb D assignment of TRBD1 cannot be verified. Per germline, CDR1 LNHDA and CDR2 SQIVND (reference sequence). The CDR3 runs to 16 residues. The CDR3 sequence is CASSLTARYDYQPQHF.

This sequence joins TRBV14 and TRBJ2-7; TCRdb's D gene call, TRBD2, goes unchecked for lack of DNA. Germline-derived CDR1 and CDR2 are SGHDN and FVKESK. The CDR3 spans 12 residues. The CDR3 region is CASSQDSPEQYF.

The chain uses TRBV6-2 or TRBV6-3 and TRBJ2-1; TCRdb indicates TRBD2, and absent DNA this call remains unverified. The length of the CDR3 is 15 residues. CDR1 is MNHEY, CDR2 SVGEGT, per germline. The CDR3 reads CASSYSPDYHNEQFF.

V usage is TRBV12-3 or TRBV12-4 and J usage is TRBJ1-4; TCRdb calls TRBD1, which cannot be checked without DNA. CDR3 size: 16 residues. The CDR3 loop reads CASSLTGTRGGEKLFF.

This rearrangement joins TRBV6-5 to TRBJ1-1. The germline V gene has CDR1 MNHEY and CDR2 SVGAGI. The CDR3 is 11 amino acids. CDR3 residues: CASSYHSQAFF.

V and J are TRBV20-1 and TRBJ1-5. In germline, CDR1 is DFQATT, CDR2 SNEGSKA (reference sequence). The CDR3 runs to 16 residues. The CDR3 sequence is CSATDIYGYSNQPQHF.

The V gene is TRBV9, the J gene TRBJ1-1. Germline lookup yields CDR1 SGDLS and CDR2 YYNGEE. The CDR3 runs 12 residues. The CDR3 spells CASSVAEGEAFF.

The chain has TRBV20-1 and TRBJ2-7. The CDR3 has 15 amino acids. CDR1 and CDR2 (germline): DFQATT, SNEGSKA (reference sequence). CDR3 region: CSARGTRRDPDEQYF.

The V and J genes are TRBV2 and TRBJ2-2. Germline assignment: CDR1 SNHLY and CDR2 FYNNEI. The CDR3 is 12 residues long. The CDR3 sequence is CASSVESGELFF.

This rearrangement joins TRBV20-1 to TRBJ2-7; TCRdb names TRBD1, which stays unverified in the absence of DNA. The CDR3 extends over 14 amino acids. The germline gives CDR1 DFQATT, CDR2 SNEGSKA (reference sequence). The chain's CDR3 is CSARDFQGNYEQYF.

Here the CDR3 reads CASSLTGGQDEAFF. The chain couples TRBV7-2 to TRBJ1-1. The CDR3 has 14 amino acids. Germline V gene sequence: CDR1 SGHTA, CDR2 FQGNSA.

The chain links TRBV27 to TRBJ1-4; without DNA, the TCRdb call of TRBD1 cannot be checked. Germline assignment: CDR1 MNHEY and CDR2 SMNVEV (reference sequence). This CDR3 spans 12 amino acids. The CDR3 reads CASSDSGRKLFF.

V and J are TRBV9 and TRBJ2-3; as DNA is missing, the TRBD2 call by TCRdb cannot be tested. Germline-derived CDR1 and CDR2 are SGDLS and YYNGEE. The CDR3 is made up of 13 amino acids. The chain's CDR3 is CASSVSPTDTQYF.

The CDR3 spells CASSYGGGANTGELFF. The chain combines TRBV6-2 or TRBV6-3 with TRBJ2-2; TCRdb selects TRBD2, and the lack of DNA leaves this call unchecked. Germline V gene lookup returns CDR1 MNHEY and CDR2 SVGEGT. This CDR3 comprises 16 residues.

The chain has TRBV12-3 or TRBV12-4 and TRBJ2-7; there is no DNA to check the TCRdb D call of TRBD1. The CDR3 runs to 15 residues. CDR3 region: CASLQGGRLNYEQYF.

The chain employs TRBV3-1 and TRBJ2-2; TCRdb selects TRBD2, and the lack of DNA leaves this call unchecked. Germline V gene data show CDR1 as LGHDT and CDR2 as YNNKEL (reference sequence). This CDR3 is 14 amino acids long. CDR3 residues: CASSQSGISGELFF.

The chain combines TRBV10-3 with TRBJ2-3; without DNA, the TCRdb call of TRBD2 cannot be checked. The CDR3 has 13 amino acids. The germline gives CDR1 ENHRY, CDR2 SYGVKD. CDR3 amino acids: CAIRTAGSDTQYF.